The 17 T cell receptor beta chains below were found in one sample sequenced in a study of graft-versus-host responses after intestinal transplantation. Their antigen targets remain unknown. Sequenced by immunoSEQ multiplex PCR; TCRdb stores in-frame clones only, minus some. The table has roughly 28,000 clones, around 76% seen once. The sample consisted of unstimulated CD4+ T cells sorted from spleen or lymph node cells, taken before intestinal transplant. These TCRs come from a human donor who received an intestinal transplant.

This clone occurred a few times. This sequence joins TRBV28 and TRBJ2-3; D may be TRBD2 (5 bases). V lost 2 bases, J lost 1 base, and 10 bases lay in between. CDR1 MDHEN and CDR2 SYDVKM come from the germline V gene. This CDR3 region has 15 residues. The CDR3 DNA sequence: TGTGCCAGCAGTTTAAAGCGGAGACGCACAGATACGCAGTATTTT. It yields the protein CASSLKRRRTDTQYF.

The rearrangement uses TRBV7-9 and TRBJ1-3, with D perhaps matching TRBD1 (5 bases). V dropped 2 bases and J dropped 5 bases, with 7 bases sitting between them. The CDR3 extends over 13 amino acids. Looked up from germline, CDR1 is SEHNR and CDR2 is FQNEAQ (reference sequence). The CDR3 bases are TGTGCCAGCAGCTTACCAGGGAGAAACACCATATATTTT. It is translated as CASSLPGRNTIYF.

The chain links TRBV7-9 to TRBJ1-5, with D possibly TRBD1 on 5 matching bases. Germline CDR1 SEHNR, CDR2 FQNEAQ (reference sequence). The V end was cut by 5 bases, the J end by 6 bases, with 11 bases between. The CDR3 runs to 13 residues. CDR3 region: CASSQVGVQPQHF. DNA of the CDR3: TGTGCCAGCAGCCAAGTGGGGGTTCAGCCCCAGCATTTT.

The V and J genes are TRBV6-1 and TRBJ1-3; D unresolved. Germline loops: CDR1 MNHNS, CDR2 SASEGT. The CDR3 covers 11 residues. CDR3 in DNA: TGTGGGGAAGGTCTTGGAAACACCATATATTTT. It specifies CGEGLGNTIYF.

This clone was observed a handful of times. V is TRBV5-1 and J is TRBJ2-5, with 11 positions matching TRBD1. Per germline, CDR1 SGHRS and CDR2 YFSETQ. V trimming: 4 bases; J trimming: 5 bases; junction bases outside the gene matches: 7. The CDR3 contains 15 residues. The CDR3 loop is CASSQGQGEDETQYF. As DNA, the CDR3 is TGCGCCAGCAGCCAGGGACAGGGGGAGGATGAGACCCAGTACTTC.

The genes are TRBV9 and TRBJ2-3, with 9 bases matching TRBD2. The CDR3 sequence is 16 residues long. The V gene end was trimmed by 0 bases and the J gene end by 1 base; junction bases not matched to a gene: 3. Germline assignment: CDR1 SGDLS and CDR2 YYNGEE. The CDR3 coding sequence is TGTGCCAGCAGCGTAGCCCCTAGCGGGGGCACAGATACGCAGTATTTT. It codes for CASSVAPSGGTDTQYF.

The rearrangement links TRBV6-1 to TRBJ1-4, with 9 bases fitting TRBD1. Germline loops: CDR1 MNHNS, CDR2 SASEGT. With 6 bases clipped from V and 8 bases from J, the junction kept 7 bases outside the gene matches. The CDR3 runs to 14 residues. CDR3 sequence reads: CASSLQGAREKLFF. In DNA, the CDR3 is TGTGCCAGCAGCTTACAGGGGGCGCGAGAAAAACTGTTTTTT.

The gene calls are TRBV10-2 and TRBJ2-3; 13 bases fit TRBD2. The CDR3 runs 17 residues. Trimming took 3 bases from V and 2 from J; bases not matched to a gene: 5. The germline V gene encodes CDR1 WSHSY and CDR2 SAAADI. The CDR3 loop is CASSDSGLAGITDTQYF. In DNA form, the CDR3 reads TGCGCCAGCAGTGACTCGGGACTAGCGGGGATCACAGATACGCAGTATTTT.

Turning to this clone: Other DNA sequences in the same sample also yield this CDR3. The rearrangement joins TRBV5-1 to TRBJ2-7; TRBD2 matches 10 bases. The J segment lost 6 bases and the V segment lost 0 bases, leaving 6 bases of the junction unmatched. Germline V gene sequence: CDR1 SGHRS, CDR2 YFSETQ. The CDR3 spans 15 residues. The CDR3 spells CASSLGLAGVGEQYF. For the CDR3, the DNA is TGCGCCAGCAGCTTGGGCCTAGCGGGAGTCGGCGAGCAGTACTTC.

The chain joins TRBV4-1 to TRBJ2-2; 8 nucleotides agree with TRBD2. The V and J ends lost 2 bases and 2 bases, in that order; junction bases with no gene match: 4. The germline gives CDR1 MGHRA, CDR2 YSYEKL. This CDR3 spans 16 amino acids. CDR3: CASSQPSGLNTGELFF. The CDR3 DNA is TGCGCCAGCAGCCAACCTAGCGGGCTTAACACCGGGGAGCTGTTTTTT.

The chain combines TRBV28 with TRBJ1-1; no clear D gene. Germline lookup yields CDR1 MDHEN and CDR2 SYDVKM. V gave up 4 bases and J gave up 1 base, with 4 bases separating them. The CDR3 is 12 amino acids. The CDR3 coding sequence is TGTGCCAGCAGTTACAGGAACACTGAAGCTTTCTTT. Its protein is CASSYRNTEAFF.

This chain connects TRBV18 to TRBJ2-5, with a tentative D call TRBD1 (6 bases). V lost 4 bases, J lost 4 bases, and 13 bases lay in between. The CDR3 has 14 residues. The germline V gene has CDR1 KGHSH and CDR2 LQKENI. The CDR3: CASSLKQGRETQYF. The CDR3 nucleotides are TGTGCCAGCTCACTTAAACAGGGTCGAGAGACCCAGTACTTC.

The genes are TRBV18 and TRBJ2-5, with D possibly being TRBD2 (5 bases). Looked up from germline, CDR1 is KGHSH and CDR2 is LQKENI. V lost 3 bases and J 1 base, leaving 9 bases between the germline ends. This CDR3 comprises 14 residues. CDR3 sequence: CASSPKRSQETQYF. DNA for the CDR3: TGTGCCAGCTCACCGAAGCGGAGCCAAGAGACCCAGTACTTC.

This sequence joins TRBV5-1 and TRBJ2-1; 8 bases align to TRBD2. The CDR3 is 16 amino acids. Trimming cost V 4 bases and J 6 bases; bases outside gene matches: 12. CDR1 SGHRS and CDR2 YFSETQ come from the germline V gene. The CDR3 sequence: CASSPEVAGMGNEQFF. The CDR3 bases are TGCGCCAGCAGCCCGGAGGTAGCGGGGATGGGCAATGAGCAGTTCTTC.

V is TRBV28 and J is TRBJ2-7, with TRBD1 as a possible D gene (7 bases). V lost 7 bases and J lost 1, with 17 bases in between. CDR1 and CDR2 (germline): MDHEN, SYDVKM. There are 15 residues in the CDR3. CDR3 sequence reads: CASTPYRGGSYEQYF. CDR3 bases: TGTGCCAGCACTCCCTACAGGGGAGGATCCTACGAGCAGTACTTC.

This clone was seen once. The V call is TRBV20-1, the J call TRBJ1-3; no clear D. The CDR3 loop spans 11 amino acids. In germline, CDR1 is DFQATT, CDR2 SNEGSKA (reference sequence). Trimming removed 6 bases at V and 3 bases at J, with 6 bases between. Here the CDR3 DNA reads TGCAGTGCCCCCCTTGGAAACACCATATATTTT. This encodes CSAPLGNTIYF.

The chain has TRBV10-3 and TRBJ2-7; TRBD2 aligns across 9 bases. CDR1 ENHRY and CDR2 SYGVKD come from the germline V gene. The CDR3 is 14 residues long. Trimming removed 2 bases from V and 5 bases from J; junction bases left unmatched: 4. CDR3 sequence: CAISERGLANEQYF. The CDR3 DNA reads as TGTGCCATCAGTGAGCGCGGACTAGCGAACGAGCAGTACTTC.